Listed here are 20 T cell receptor beta chains from one sample, sequenced in a study of T cells in Graves' hyperthyroidism and ophthalmopathy (dated by TCRdb to between 2019 and 2020). The protocol used for the library was multiplex PCR. The instrument was an Illumina HiSeq 2000. The TCR beta CDR3 regions were amplified from RNA transcripts. The first round of RT-PCR for the TCR CDR3 was performed with the HTBI primer set and the Qiagen OneStep RT-PCR kit. TCRdb ran its own pipeline on the public reads, namely fastp trimming at Q25 and MiXCR clone calling, and kept in-frame beta chains. Rows matching on CDR3 protein sequence are summarized as one entry with the most common DNA and genes. The sample records approximately 700,000 distinct CDR3 sequences, 15% to 20% of which are singletons. Jointly, the top ten make up approximately 8.4% of the sample. The specimen sequenced was blood. The receptors here all came from a man younger than 35 with Graves' hyperthyroidism.

This chain uses TRBV27 with TRBJ2-1; TRBD2 aligns across 11 bases. V lost 3 bases and J lost 10; bases outside the gene matches: 8. CDR3 length: 15 amino acids. Germline CDR1 and CDR2: MNHEY and SMNVEV (reference sequence). The CDR3 nucleotides read TGTGCCAGCAGTTTTAGTAGCGGGAGGGCCGGAGAGCAGTTCTTC. Translated: CASSFSSGRAGEQFF.

This clonotype was observed a handful of times. The chain uses TRBV6-6 and TRBJ2-1; D is undetermined. V lost 0 bases and J lost 2, with 11 bases in between. Germline V lookup: CDR1 MNHNY, CDR2 SVGAGI (reference sequence). The CDR3 totals 16 residues. The CDR3 here is CASSYSFDPTYNEQFF. Written as DNA, the CDR3 is TGTGCCAGCAGTTACTCGTTCGATCCCACCTACAATGAGCAGTTCTTC.

This clonotype was observed a few times. The CDR3 DNA is TGTGCCAGCAGCTTAGATGCAGGGCCCCGCGGCGAGCAGTACTTC. The encoded protein is CASSLDAGPRGEQYF. The chain combines TRBV7-9 with TRBJ2-7, with D perhaps TRBD1 (5 bases). Germline values: CDR1 SEHNR, CDR2 FQNEAQ (reference sequence). This CDR3 comprises 15 residues. V lost 1 base and J 6 bases, leaving 16 bases between the germline ends.

V is TRBV2 and J is TRBJ2-1; no clear D gene. Per germline, CDR1 SNHLY and CDR2 FYNNEI. CDR3 length: 10 residues. Deletions cut 9 bases from V and 9 bases from J, with 9 bases between. CDR3 region: CASSTTEQFF. CDR3 DNA sequence: TGTGCCAGTTCTACGACTGAGCAGTTCTTC.

This clonotype was counted at least ten times. J is TRBJ1-6 and V is TRBV28, with D possibly being TRBD1 (6 bases). Germline CDR1 reads MDHEN; CDR2 reads SYDVKM. The V end was cut by 5 bases, the J end by 10 bases, with 18 bases between. This CDR3 has 15 residues. The CDR3 coding sequence is TGTGCCAGCAGTCCCTCCCTGGAGGGGGGATCACCCCTCCACTTT. It yields the protein CASSPSLEGGSPLHF.

Ten or more counts support this clonotype. The rearrangement joins TRBV2 to TRBJ2-7; 10 nucleotides match TRBD1. This CDR3 is built from 15 residues. CDR1 is SNHLY and CDR2 is FYNNEI in the germline V gene. With V trimmed by 10 bases and J by 0 bases, 9 bases remained unmatched. The CDR3 loop is CATVRDRGLSYEQYF. CDR3 nucleotides: TGTGCCACCGTCCGGGACAGGGGCCTCTCCTACGAGCAGTACTTC.

There are a few counts of this clonotype. This rearrangement joins TRBV2 to TRBJ1-2; the D is unclear. Trimming cost V 0 bases and J 4 bases, with 9 bases left between them. The germline gives CDR1 SNHLY, CDR2 FYNNEI. The CDR3 extends over 14 amino acids. DNA for the CDR3: TGTGCCAGCAGTGAAGCGGCAGGCACCTATGGCTACACCTTC. Protein product: CASSEAAGTYGYTF.

This clonotype came up a few times. The V call is TRBV6-1, the J call TRBJ1-2; 7 bases fit TRBD1. V lost 6 bases, J lost 6 bases, and 13 bases stayed unmatched. The germline CDR1 and CDR2 sequences are MNHNS and SASEGT. This CDR3 spans 15 amino acids. CDR3 in DNA: TGTGCCAGCAGCCAACAGACAGGGACGCGGGATGGCTACACCTTC. It is translated as CASSQQTGTRDGYTF.

This clonotype was seen at least ten times. The chain couples TRBV28 to TRBJ2-5; D call uncertain. V was cut by 2 bases and J by 2 bases, with 15 bases left in between. The CDR3 length is 16 residues. Germline values: CDR1 MDHEN, CDR2 SYDVKM. The CDR3 bases are TGTGCCAGCAGTTTACCTGCCACCGGAGTGCAAGAGACCCAGTACTTC. Its protein product is CASSLPATGVQETQYF.

The CDR3 DNA reads as TGTGCCAGTAGTATAGCGGGGGTCCTTAGCTCTGGGGCCAACGTCCTGACTTTC. This gives the protein CASSIAGVLSSGANVLTF. The chain is built from TRBV19 and TRBJ2-6; possibly TRBD2 for D (6 bases). Germline lookup yields CDR1 LNHDA and CDR2 SQIVND (reference sequence). The V gene lost 1 base and the J gene lost 0 bases, with 13 bases spanning the gap. CDR3 size: 18 residues.

This clonotype was observed many times. The chain joins TRBV27 to TRBJ1-2, with 10 bases that match TRBD1. V dropped 8 bases and J dropped 4; count of bases not matched to a gene: 7. CDR3 size: 14 residues. The germline V gene encodes CDR1 MNHEY and CDR2 SMNVEV (reference sequence). CDR3 nucleotides: TGTGCCAGCCACGGGACAGGGGCTGGCTATGGCTACACCTTC. Protein product: CASHGTGAGYGYTF.

The rearrangement joins TRBV28 to TRBJ2-2, with D perhaps TRBD1 (6 bases). This CDR3 comprises 14 residues. The germline V gene has CDR1 MDHEN and CDR2 SYDVKM. The V end lost 5 bases, the J end lost 4 bases, and 11 bases lay between the germline ends. CDR3: CASSRTGRTGELFF. CDR3 nucleotides: TGTGCCAGCAGTCGCACAGGGCGCACCGGGGAGCTGTTTTTT.

This clonotype has at least ten counts. V usage is TRBV28 and J usage is TRBJ1-4; D not resolved. The CDR3 consists of 14 residues. The V end was cut by 2 bases, the J end by 8 bases, with 12 bases between. Germline V gives CDR1 MDHEN, CDR2 SYDVKM. As DNA, the CDR3 is TGTGCCAGCAGTTTACGAGGCCGGAAGGAAAAACTGTTTTTT. Protein product: CASSLRGRKEKLFF.

As regards this clonotype: Since a much larger clone is just one base distant, this may be a read error. The rearrangement joins TRBV6-1 to TRBJ2-1, with D uncertain. Germline V CDR1 and CDR2: MNHNS, SASEGT. The CDR3 runs to 14 residues. V shed 3 bases and J shed 8 bases, with 14 bases lying between them. The CDR3 DNA is TGTGCCAGCAGTGACGGGTACGACGTGGATGAGCAGTTCTTC. Amino acids: CASSDGYDVDEQFF.

The chain carries TRBV7-3 and TRBJ2-1; a possible D gene is TRBD2 (6 bases). Germline-derived CDR1 and CDR2 are SGHTA and FQGTGA. This CDR3 region has 15 residues. Trimming cost V 3 bases and J 7 bases, with 16 bases left between them. The CDR3 nucleotides are TGTGCCAGCAGCTTTAGTTCGGGAGAGCTGAATGAGCAGTTCTTC. Its translation is CASSFSSGELNEQFF.

This clonotype was seen many times. The chain combines TRBV7-2 with TRBJ2-1; D might be TRBD2 (5 bases). CDR3 length: 15 residues. Germline V gene lookup returns CDR1 SGHTA and CDR2 FQGNSA. The V end was cut by 4 bases, the J end by 4 bases, with 14 bases between. The CDR3 sequence is CASSSGIVEYNEQFF. As DNA, the CDR3 is TGTGCCAGCAGCTCGGGGATTGTAGAATACAATGAGCAGTTCTTC. Using reference TRBV7-2 and TRBJ2-1 for the parts outside the CDR3, the full variable domain is GAGVSQSPSNKVTEKGKDVELRCDPISGHTALYWYRQSLGQGLEFLIYFQGNSAPDKSGLPSDRFSAERTGGSVSTLTIQRTQQEDSAVYLCASSSGIVEYNEQFFGPGTRLTVL.

This clonotype was counted a few times. The CDR3 spells CASSQDSSGLNNSPLHF. In DNA, the CDR3 is TGCGCCAGCAGCCAAGATTCATCAGGTCTTAATAATTCACCCCTCCACTTT. The chain carries TRBV4-1 and TRBJ1-6; D ambiguous. Germline V CDR1 and CDR2: MGHRA, YSYEKL. V lost 0 bases to trimming and J lost 5 bases, with 14 bases between them. The CDR3 totals 17 residues.

This clonotype was observed a few times. The chain recombines TRBV6-1 with TRBJ2-2; D uncertain. Germline V gene data show CDR1 as MNHNS and CDR2 as SASEGT. The CDR3 spans 18 residues. V lost 5 bases and J 5 bases, leaving 24 bases between the germline ends. For the CDR3, the DNA is TGTGCCAGCAGTCAACCTCTCCCTAGAACCTATTCTACCGGGGAGCTGTTTTTT. As protein: CASSQPLPRTYSTGELFF.

J is TRBJ2-7 and V is TRBV20-1; perhaps TRBD2 as D (5 bases). The CDR3 loop spans 13 amino acids. Germline CDR1 DFQATT, CDR2 SNEGSKA (reference sequence). With 2 bases removed from V and 6 bases from J, the gap between germline ends came to 14 bases. This CDR3 is CSARPNSGSEQYF. The CDR3 nucleotides read TGCAGTGCTAGACCCAATTCGGGGAGCGAGCAGTACTTC.

The rearrangement uses TRBV13 and TRBJ2-7, with TRBD1 identical over 7 bases. The V gene's germline CDR1 is PRHDT and CDR2 FYEKMQ (reference sequence). This CDR3 has 15 amino acids. V gave up 6 bases and J gave up 2 bases; unmatched junction bases: 10. The CDR3 nucleotides are TGTGCCAGCAGTCCCTCGACAGGGAGTACCTACGAGCAGTACTTC. Translating gives CASSPSTGSTYEQYF.